This section outlines one T cell receptor (beta chain) sequence together with its context. These data originate in a study of low-dose radiotherapy and immunotherapy resistance in tumors. Whole-study context: One day prior to radiation and immunotherapy, intravenous cyclophosphamide at 200 mg/m2 was given, repeated every two weeks.

First-strand cDNA used TRAV- and TRBV-specific primers, covering alpha and beta chains. Amplification, which lasted approximately 20 PCR cycles, used a constant-region primer and V-primer adapter to amplify TCRs. MiXCR, run by TCRdb on the reads, gives a single entry per CDR3 protein. The sample yields approximately 90,000 distinct CDR3 sequences, over 15% seen once. CDR1 and CDR2 from the germline V gene are MNHNY and SVGAGI (reference sequence). The CDR3 length is 13 residues. Documented time point: before trial treatment. Low-dose radiotherapy and low-dose cyclophosphamide, together with aspirin, ipilimumab and nivolumab, were given to donors.

The specimen comprised PBMCs, sampled before treatment. The chain has TRBV6-6 and TRBJ1-5; D remains ambiguous. The TCR was taken from a male donor with prostate cancer. CDR3 nucleotides: TGTGCAAGCGAACCGGGTCGCAATCAGCCCCAGCATTTT. Its protein is CASEPGRNQPQHF.